The source of this TCR beta chain is a study of cytomegalovirus exposure and HLA in healthy donors. Study-level results: A later analysis reportedly found that, within productive TCRs, an Asian-associated ancestry cluster had fewer N-insertions than the mean observed across the approximately 660 donors.

Primers for the PCR totalled 60 Vbeta and 13 Jbeta. Sequencing used immunoSEQ multiplex PCR; TCRdb keeps in-frame clones, though not all of them. The table lists about 98,000 clones, roughly three quarters of them singletons. Germline values: CDR1 LNHDA, CDR2 SQIVND (reference sequence). The CDR3 sequence is 15 residues long. V was pared by 5 bases and J by 1 base, with 12 bases between. As concerns this clone: Its target is not known.

What was sequenced was PBMCs. The V call is TRBV19, the J call TRBJ1-5, with D possibly matching TRBD1 (6 bases). The TCR originated in a man between 35 and 55 years old in good health and CMV-seronegative. The CDR3 coding sequence is TGTGCCAGTAGTCCTAGGGGGGGAAGCAATCAGCCCCAGCATTTT. Translated: CASSPRGGSNQPQHF.